The T cell receptor (beta chain) under discussion was sequenced for a study of blood T cells in healthy people across ages. The second PCR ran about 6 to 12 cycles with a sample-barcoded 5' primer and J-beta primers. One entry per CDR3 protein results from TCRdb running MiXCR on the 5' RACE reads. The sample contains about 800,000 distinct CDR3 sequences, 20% to 30% of which appear only once. The CDR3 consists of 12 residues. Germline assignment: CDR1 SQVTM and CDR2 ANQGSEA. Trimming removed 5 bases at V and 1 base at J, with 8 bases between. The data were also submitted as part of a second study, on T cells of mothers and their children.

The V gene is TRBV29-1, the J gene TRBJ1-1; D not certain. This receptor was obtained from a boy under 18 in good health. The source material was blood. The CDR3 region has the DNA TGCAGCGTTCCCCACAGGAACACTGAAGCTTTCTTT. Its translation is CSVPHRNTEAFF. The full variable domain, completed using reference TRBV29-1 and TRBJ1-1, is SAVISQKPSRDICQRGTSLTIQCQVDSQVTMMFWYRQQPGQSLTLIATANQGSEATYESGFVIDKFPISRPNLTFSTLTVSNMSPEDSSIYLCSVPHRNTEAFFGQGTRLTVV.